This TCR beta chain was sequenced during a study of CD8+CD57+ T cells in acquired aplastic anemia. Both TCR beta VDJ combination and CDR3 sequence profiling were carried out. Genomic DNA was the template for this profiling. TCRdb re-analysed the reads in MiXCR, keeping a single row per CDR3 protein. The table lists approximately 220,000 distinct CDR3 sequences, roughly 45% of them singletons. Patients chosen for sequencing had CD8+CD57+ cells that had expanded, as shown by flow cytometry. General observations from the study: For CD8+ Simpson's diversity, patients and controls showed no significant difference.

Deletions cut 9 bases from V and 13 bases from J, with 16 bases between. Germline lookup yields CDR1 LNHDA and CDR2 SQIVND (reference sequence). CDR3 size: 12 residues. In this sample, this clonotype turned up many times. Its antigen is undetermined. Sequencing was carried out using sorted CD4+, CD8+, or CD8+CD57+ T cells (not recorded which) from PBMCs. This TCR derives from a human donor with aplastic anemia. The rearrangement joins TRBV19 to TRBJ1-6; D not resolved. The CDR3 bases are TGTGCCAGCAATCAACGGGAGCTGCCCCTCCACTTT. This encodes CASNQRELPLHF.